Presented here are 9 T cell receptor beta chains from one specimen sequenced in a study of T cell changes during pregnancy in multiple sclerosis. The table came from immunoSEQ multiplex PCR; TCRdb's copy has only in-frame clones and leaves some out. The data contain some 52,000 clones, 85% to 95% of them seen just once; the ten biggest clones take up roughly 0.23%. This sample comprised CD4+ T cells from peripheral blood mononuclear cells, obtained in the third trimester of pregnancy. These receptor sequences come from a female donor with multiple sclerosis, enrolled in a pregnancy study.

The J gene is TRBJ2-3, the V gene TRBV6-5; D might be TRBD2 (6 bases). Germline CDR1 reads MNHEY; CDR2 reads SVGAGI. Between the trimmed V and J ends, which lost 4 bases and 0 bases, there was a span of 14 bases. The CDR3 has 16 residues. The CDR3 spells CASSSKSGRSTDTQYF. CDR3 in DNA: TGTGCCAGCAGTTCAAAGAGCGGGCGAAGCACAGATACGCAGTATTTT.

The V gene is TRBV10-3, the J gene TRBJ2-1, with a possible D match to TRBD2 (5 bases). The germline V gene has CDR1 ENHRY and CDR2 SYGVKD. Trimming shortened V by 3 bases and J by 10 bases, and 16 bases separated the two germline ends. This CDR3 spans 14 amino acids. CDR3 loop: CAISELSESGEQFF. CDR3 nucleotide sequence: TGTGCCATCAGTGAATTAAGTGAAAGCGGAGAGCAGTTCTTC.

V usage is TRBV19 and J usage is TRBJ1-5; TRBD1 is a possible D gene (6 bases). CDR1 and CDR2 from the germline V gene are LNHDA and SQIVND (reference sequence). Trimming cost V 7 bases and J 2 bases, with 15 bases left between them. This CDR3 is built from 15 residues. The CDR3 spells CASNRLGGGNQPQHF. The CDR3 coding sequence is TGTGCCAGTAACCGTCTTGGGGGCGGCAATCAGCCCCAGCATTTT.

The rearrangement uses TRBV18 and TRBJ1-1; no reliable D call. V dropped 10 bases and J dropped 4 bases, with 22 bases sitting between them. Per germline, CDR1 KGHSH and CDR2 LQKENI. CDR3 length equals 15 residues. The CDR3 loop is CATIPAGAGGTEAFF. CDR3 DNA sequence: TGTGCCACTATACCAGCGGGAGCTGGAGGCACTGAAGCTTTCTTT.

The chain uses TRBV5-4 and TRBJ2-4; the match to TRBD2 covers 8 bases. CDR3 length: 16 residues. The V gene end was trimmed by 4 bases and the J gene end by 7 bases; junction bases not matched to a gene: 13. Germline V gene sequence: CDR1 SGHNT, CDR2 YYREEE (reference sequence). The DNA for the CDR3 is TGTGCCAGCAGCAGTCCTACTAGCGGTCTAAGGAACATTCAGTACTTC. This sequence encodes CASSSPTSGLRNIQYF.

The CDR3 DNA is TGTGCCAGCAGTTACGCGGGTAATCAGCCCCAGCATTTT. Protein sequence: CASSYAGNQPQHF. The chain combines TRBV6-6 with TRBJ1-5, with D unclear. V was cut by 2 bases and J by 4 bases, with 6 bases left in between. From germline, CDR1 is MNHNY and CDR2 SVGAGI (reference sequence). There are 13 residues in the CDR3.

This chain links TRBV10-3 with TRBJ1-2, with 9 positions matching TRBD1. The CDR3 loop spans 15 amino acids. Trimming at V came to 6 bases and at J to 1 base, leaving 6 bases not matched to a gene. The V gene's germline CDR1 is ENHRY and CDR2 SYGVKD. The CDR3 region has the DNA TGTGCCATCAGCCGGGACAGGGTGATTAACTATGGCTACACCTTC. This sequence encodes CAISRDRVINYGYTF.

The rearrangement joins TRBV5-4 to TRBJ2-5; 7 nucleotides match TRBD2. CDR1 and CDR2 from the germline V gene are SGHNT and YYREEE (reference sequence). This CDR3 comprises 14 residues. The ends lost 4 bases at V and 5 bases at J; junction bases unmatched: 8. In DNA form, the CDR3 reads TGTGCCAGCAGCCCGGGGGGTGGGGTGGAGACCCAGTACTTC. The encoded protein is CASSPGGGVETQYF.

The V gene is TRBV7-9, the J gene TRBJ2-7; possibly TRBD2 for D (5 bases). Trimming took 5 bases from V and 3 from J, leaving 8 bases between them. The CDR3 covers 12 residues. The germline V gene encodes CDR1 SEHNR and CDR2 FQNEAQ (reference sequence). The CDR3 nucleotides read TGTGCCAGCAGCCTAACTAGCTACGAGCAGTACTTC. This sequence encodes CASSLTSYEQYF.